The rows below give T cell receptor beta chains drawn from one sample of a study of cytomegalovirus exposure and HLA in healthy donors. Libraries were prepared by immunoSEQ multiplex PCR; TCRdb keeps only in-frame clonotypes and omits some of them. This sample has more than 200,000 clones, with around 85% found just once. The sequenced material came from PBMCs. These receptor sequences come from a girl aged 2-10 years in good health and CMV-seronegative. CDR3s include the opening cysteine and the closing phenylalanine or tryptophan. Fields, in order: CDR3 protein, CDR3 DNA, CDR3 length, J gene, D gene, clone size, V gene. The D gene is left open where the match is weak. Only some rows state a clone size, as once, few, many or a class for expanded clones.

CDR3 protein: CASSQRHMNTEAFF
CDR3 DNA: TGTGCCAGCAGCCAAAGACATATGAACACTGAAGCTTTCTTT
CDR3 length: 14
J gene: TRBJ1-1
D gene: NA
clone size: once
V gene: TRBV14

CDR3 protein: CASSPPAGEYNEQFF
CDR3 DNA: TGTGCCAGCAGCCCGCCTGCGGGGGAGTACAATGAGCAGTTCTTC
CDR3 length: 15
J gene: TRBJ2-1
D gene: TRBD2
clone size: NA
V gene: TRBV7-6

CDR3 protein: CASSLGQGAGTEAFF
CDR3 DNA: TGTGCCAGCAGCCTAGGACAGGGGGCGGGCACTGAAGCTTTCTTT
CDR3 length: 15
J gene: TRBJ1-1
D gene: TRBD1
clone size: NA
V gene: TRBV11-2

CDR3 protein: CASSLYPGDLISYEQYF
CDR3 DNA: TGTGCCAGCAGCTTGTATCCGGGGGACCTAATTTCGTACGAGCAGTACTTC
CDR3 length: 17
J gene: TRBJ2-7
D gene: NA
clone size: once
V gene: TRBV11-2

CDR3 protein: CASSPRGGMDSPLHF
CDR3 DNA: TGTGCCAGCTCACCACGGGGGGGGATGGATTCACCCCTCCACTTT
CDR3 length: 15
J gene: TRBJ1-6
D gene: NA
clone size: once
V gene: TRBV18

CDR3 protein: CAISDSVNTEAFF
CDR3 DNA: TGTGCCATCAGTGATTCAGTGAACACTGAAGCTTTCTTT
CDR3 length: 13
J gene: TRBJ1-1
D gene: NA
clone size: NA
V gene: TRBV10-3

CDR3 protein: CAWSPSGGPTDTQYF
CDR3 DNA: TGTGCCTGGAGTCCCTCGGGGGGGCCCACAGATACGCAGTATTTT
CDR3 length: 15
J gene: TRBJ2-3
D gene: TRBD2
clone size: NA
V gene: TRBV30

CDR3 protein: CASSEGFRATNEKLFF
CDR3 DNA: TGTGCCAGCAGTGAAGGGTTTCGGGCAACTAATGAAAAACTGTTTTTT
CDR3 length: 16
J gene: TRBJ1-4
D gene: NA
clone size: once
V gene: TRBV6-1

CDR3 protein: CASSGELQGPYNEQFF
CDR3 DNA: TGTGCCAGCAGTGGGGAATTACAGGGGCCCTACAATGAGCAGTTCTTC
CDR3 length: 16
J gene: TRBJ2-1
D gene: TRBD1
clone size: NA
V gene: TRBV25-1

CDR3 protein: CASRAGLSYEQYF
CDR3 DNA: TGTGCCAGCCGGGCGGGGCTCTCCTACGAACAGTACTTC
CDR3 length: 13
J gene: TRBJ2-7
D gene: NA
clone size: NA
V gene: TRBV7-9

CDR3 protein: CASSSLTGGGYNSPLHF
CDR3 DNA: TGTGCCAGCAGCTCATTAACAGGGGGAGGCTATAATTCACCCCTCCACTTT
CDR3 length: 17
J gene: TRBJ1-6
D gene: TRBD1
clone size: once
V gene: TRBV7-9

CDR3 protein: CASSLIASRGQGDGYTF
CDR3 DNA: TGTGCCAGCAGCTTGATTGCCTCGAGGGGACAGGGTGACGGCTACACCTTC
CDR3 length: 17
J gene: TRBJ1-2
D gene: TRBD1
clone size: NA
V gene: TRBV5-6

CDR3 protein: CSSSRPGLAPGNEQFF
CDR3 DNA: TGTTCCAGCAGCCGGCCGGGACTAGCTCCTGGAAATGAGCAGTTCTTC
CDR3 length: 16
J gene: TRBJ2-1
D gene: TRBD2
clone size: NA
V gene: TRBV7-9

CDR3 protein: CASSSRGGSQHF
CDR3 DNA: TGTGCCAGCAGCTCCCGTGGGGGGTCCCAGCATTTT
CDR3 length: 12
J gene: TRBJ1-5
D gene: NA
clone size: NA
V gene: TRBV7-9

CDR3 protein: CASSVTGTGQWGEQFF
CDR3 DNA: TGTGCCAGCAGCGTCACCGGGACAGGGCAGTGGGGTGAGCAGTTCTTC
CDR3 length: 16
J gene: TRBJ2-1
D gene: TRBD1
clone size: NA
V gene: TRBV9

CDR3 protein: CASTHSGSPYEQYF
CDR3 DNA: TGCGCCAGCACCCATAGCGGGAGCCCCTACGAGCAGTACTTC
CDR3 length: 14
J gene: TRBJ2-7
D gene: TRBD2
clone size: NA
V gene: TRBV5-1

CDR3 protein: CASSDRGADYGYTF
CDR3 DNA: TGTGCCAGTAGTGACAGGGGAGCTGACTATGGCTACACCTTC
CDR3 length: 14
J gene: TRBJ1-2
D gene: TRBD1
clone size: NA
V gene: TRBV19

CDR3 protein: CASEGGGPRNEQFF
CDR3 DNA: TGTGCCAGCGAAGGGGGGGGGCCGAGGAATGAGCAGTTCTTC
CDR3 length: 14
J gene: TRBJ2-1
D gene: NA
clone size: NA
V gene: TRBV27

CDR3 protein: CSVEDPGGRGETQYF
CDR3 DNA: TGCAGCGTTGAAGATCCAGGGGGCAGGGGTGAGACCCAGTACTTC
CDR3 length: 15
J gene: TRBJ2-5
D gene: TRBD1
clone size: NA
V gene: TRBV29-1

CDR3 protein: CASSGTGDVEAFF
CDR3 DNA: TGTGCCAGCAGTGGGACAGGGGACGTTGAAGCTTTCTTT
CDR3 length: 13
J gene: TRBJ1-1
D gene: TRBD1
clone size: once
V gene: TRBV5-6

CDR3 protein: CASSSGLVATPWAQYF
CDR3 DNA: TGTGCCAGCAGCTCTGGGTTGGTAGCGACACCTTGGGCGCAGTACTTC
CDR3 length: 16
J gene: TRBJ2-7
D gene: NA
clone size: once
V gene: TRBV11-2

CDR3 protein: CAWSTWRGYPGNTIYF
CDR3 DNA: TGTGCCTGGAGTACTTGGCGGGGGTACCCTGGAAACACCATATATTTT
CDR3 length: 16
J gene: TRBJ1-3
D gene: NA
clone size: NA
V gene: TRBV30

CDR3 protein: CASSLQGPGYTF
CDR3 DNA: TGTGCCAGCAGCTTGCAGGGTCCTGGCTACACCTTC
CDR3 length: 12
J gene: TRBJ1-2
D gene: NA
clone size: NA
V gene: TRBV7-9

CDR3 protein: CASGLGPRGLAYEQYF
CDR3 DNA: TGTGCTAGTGGTTTGGGCCCCAGGGGATTGGCCTACGAGCAGTACTTC
CDR3 length: 16
J gene: TRBJ2-7
D gene: NA
clone size: NA
V gene: TRBV12-5

CDR3 protein: CASRPIRSGKNYGYTF
CDR3 DNA: TGTGCCAGCAGACCTATTAGGTCGGGTAAGAACTATGGCTACACCTTC
CDR3 length: 16
J gene: TRBJ1-2
D gene: NA
clone size: NA
V gene: TRBV11-2

CDR3 protein: CASSLGLAGGSYEQYF
CDR3 DNA: TGCGCCAGCAGCTTGGGACTAGCGGGAGGCTCCTACGAGCAGTACTTC
CDR3 length: 16
J gene: TRBJ2-7
D gene: TRBD2
clone size: NA
V gene: TRBV5-1

CDR3 protein: CASSYSDRAYGYTF
CDR3 DNA: TGTGCCAGCAGTTACTCCGACAGGGCGTATGGCTACACCTTC
CDR3 length: 14
J gene: TRBJ1-2
D gene: TRBD1
clone size: NA
V gene: TRBV28

CDR3 protein: CATNGPGLDETQYF
CDR3 DNA: TGTGCCACTAATGGGCCGGGACTTGATGAGACCCAGTACTTC
CDR3 length: 14
J gene: TRBJ2-5
D gene: NA
clone size: NA
V gene: TRBV19

CDR3 protein: CASSLGAQGYTF
CDR3 DNA: TGTGCCAGCAGCTTGGGGGCGCAGGGCTACACCTTC
CDR3 length: 12
J gene: TRBJ1-2
D gene: NA
clone size: few
V gene: TRBV5-4

CDR3 protein: CASSYRSTIGNTEAFF
CDR3 DNA: TGTGCCAGCAGTTACCGTTCTACCATCGGGAACACTGAAGCTTTCTTT
CDR3 length: 16
J gene: TRBJ1-1
D gene: NA
clone size: NA
V gene: TRBV6-5

CDR3 protein: CASSWDSAYNEQFF
CDR3 DNA: TGTGCCAGCAGCTGGGATAGCGCCTACAATGAGCAGTTCTTC
CDR3 length: 14
J gene: TRBJ2-1
D gene: NA
clone size: NA
V gene: TRBV7-2

CDR3 protein: CASSQAGLAGGYEQFF
CDR3 DNA: TGCGCCAGCAGCCAAGCAGGGCTAGCGGGGGGCTATGAGCAGTTCTTC
CDR3 length: 16
J gene: TRBJ2-1
D gene: TRBD2
clone size: NA
V gene: TRBV4-1

CDR3 protein: CASSSGLASNQETQYF
CDR3 DNA: TGCGCCAGCAGCTCAGGACTAGCTTCGAACCAAGAGACCCAGTACTTC
CDR3 length: 16
J gene: TRBJ2-5
D gene: TRBD2
clone size: NA
V gene: TRBV5-1

CDR3 protein: CASSPPWGENQPQHF
CDR3 DNA: TGTGCCAGCAGTCCTCCCTGGGGAGAGAATCAGCCCCAGCATTTT
CDR3 length: 15
J gene: TRBJ1-5
D gene: NA
clone size: NA
V gene: TRBV2

CDR3 protein: CASSYALHREHKGYTF
CDR3 DNA: TGTGCCAGCAGTTACGCACTTCACAGGGAGCACAAGGGCTACACCTTC
CDR3 length: 16
J gene: TRBJ1-2
D gene: NA
clone size: NA
V gene: TRBV6-5

CDR3 protein: CASSLDGRVSYEQYF
CDR3 DNA: TGCGCCAGCAGCTTGGATGGCAGGGTTTCCTACGAGCAGTACTTC
CDR3 length: 15
J gene: TRBJ2-7
D gene: NA
clone size: NA
V gene: TRBV5-1

CDR3 protein: CASSSPGTGNTEAFF
CDR3 DNA: TGTGCCAGCTCATCGCCCGGGACAGGGAATACTGAAGCTTTCTTT
CDR3 length: 15
J gene: TRBJ1-1
D gene: TRBD1
clone size: NA
V gene: TRBV18

CDR3 protein: CASSVGQGAYEQYF
CDR3 DNA: TGTGCCAGTAGTGTGGGACAGGGGGCCTACGAGCAGTACTTC
CDR3 length: 14
J gene: TRBJ2-7
D gene: TRBD1
clone size: NA
V gene: TRBV19